This T cell receptor (beta chain) emerged from a study of Graves' ophthalmopathy and Graves' hyperthyroidism. This clonotype came up many times. From RNA, the CDR3 regions of TCR beta chains were amplified and sequenced. First-round RT-PCR used HTBI primers; second-round multiplex PCR followed. Using its own MiXCR run on the multiplex PCR reads, TCRdb lists one record per CDR3 protein. Of roughly 480,000 distinct CDR3 sequences listed, approximately 15% are singletons. Germline values: CDR1 DFQATT, CDR2 SNEGSKA (reference sequence). V lost 3 bases, J lost 0 bases, and 23 bases lay in between. This CDR3 has 18 residues.

The sequenced sample was blood. The chain carries TRBV20-1 and TRBJ1-1; maybe TRBD1 (5 bases). This receptor was identified in a woman in her 30s with Graves' ophthalmopathy. The CDR3 coding sequence is TGCAGTGCTAGCGAACAGGAATTATGGGGACGGTTGAACACTGAAGCTTTCTTT. It translates to CSASEQELWGRLNTEAFF.